The 25 T cell receptor beta chains in this list originate from one sample, sequenced in a study of T cells expressing NK-cell markers. Reanalyzing the 5' RACE reads, TCRdb keeps one entry per CDR3 protein, without DNA. The sample has more than 250,000 distinct CDR3 sequences; the top ten hold 0.39%. Sequencing was done on a sample of blood T cells: a sorted CD56 or NKG2C T cell subset, CD4+ or CD8+ T cells, or bulk PBMC T cells (not recorded which). These TCRs come from a man aged 18 to 29 in good health.

The chain employs TRBV5-1 and TRBJ2-1. Germline loops: CDR1 SGHRS, CDR2 YFSETQ. The CDR3 contains 16 residues. The CDR3 sequence: CASRIVGVHSYNEQFF.

CDR3: CASLIRGWQYF. This chain links TRBV21-1 with TRBJ2-7; as DNA is missing, the TRBD1 call by TCRdb cannot be tested. TRBV21-1 is described as a pseudogene. This CDR3 has 11 amino acids.

The chain couples TRBV7-6 to TRBJ2-1; TCRdb gives TRBD2 as the D gene, but with no DNA this cannot be confirmed. This CDR3 has 17 amino acids. Germline CDR1 reads SGHVS; CDR2 reads FNYEAQ. Here the CDR3 reads CASRPTPYAGSENEQFF.

The gene calls are TRBV5-6 and TRBJ2-5; the TRBD1 assignment by TCRdb is unverifiable without DNA. There are 16 residues in the CDR3. From germline, CDR1 is SGHDT and CDR2 YYEEEE. The CDR3 sequence is CASSTPTTGNQETQYF.

The chain carries TRBV29-1 and TRBJ2-1; no DNA is available, so the TRBD1 call from TCRdb remains unchecked. Germline CDR1 SQVTM, CDR2 ANQGSEA. The CDR3 contains 14 residues. CDR3 region: CSVVKDREGNEQFF.

V and J are TRBV3-1 and TRBJ1-3; TCRdb lists TRBD1, though no DNA is available to test this call. Per the germline V gene, CDR1 is LGHDT and CDR2 is YNNKEL (reference sequence). This CDR3 region has 15 residues. The CDR3 reads CASSQERTVRNTIYF.

This sequence joins TRBV12-3 or TRBV12-4 and TRBJ2-1; as DNA is missing, the TRBD2 call by TCRdb cannot be tested. The CDR3 totals 14 residues. CDR3 residues: CASSFVGLENEQFF.

The chain carries TRBV10-3 and TRBJ2-3; TCRdb calls TRBD2, which cannot be checked without DNA. CDR3 length equals 19 residues. In germline, CDR1 is ENHRY, CDR2 SYGVKD. CDR3 residues: CAISESGGLAGASTDTQYF.

This sequence joins TRBV12-3 or TRBV12-4 and TRBJ2-6; absent DNA, TCRdb's TRBD2 call cannot be checked. This CDR3 comprises 18 residues. This CDR3 is CASSVWGGAWAGANVLTF.

J is TRBJ1-3 and V is TRBV7-2; TCRdb outputs TRBD1, but without DNA this stays unchecked. This CDR3 has 16 residues. CDR1 and CDR2 from the germline V gene are SGHTA and FQGNSA. CDR3 amino acids: CASSLLGAGSGNTIYF.

This chain links TRBV5-1 with TRBJ1-5. The CDR3 is 13 amino acids. From germline, CDR1 is SGHRS and CDR2 YFSETQ. CDR3 sequence: CASSAGIEQPQHF.

The V gene is TRBV30, the J gene TRBJ2-3; TCRdb outputs TRBD1, but without DNA this stays unchecked. The germline CDR1 and CDR2 sequences are GTSNPN and SVGIG (reference sequence). The CDR3 spans 14 residues. CDR3 in amino acids: CAWSYGQGADTQYF.

This chain joins TRBV12-3 or TRBV12-4 and TRBJ2-7. The CDR3 covers 14 residues. The CDR3 sequence: CASRLAAGAYEQYF.

The gene calls are TRBV5-1 and TRBJ1-2; TCRdb calls TRBD1, which cannot be checked without DNA. Germline loops: CDR1 SGHRS, CDR2 YFSETQ. The length of the CDR3 is 15 residues. CDR3 residues: CASSPGGPRNYGYTF.

CDR3 loop: CATSATHPDRPGGPEKLFF. V is TRBV24-1 and J is TRBJ1-4. Looked up from germline, CDR1 is KGHDR and CDR2 is SFDVKD. The CDR3 covers 19 residues.

The J gene is TRBJ2-1, the V gene TRBV7-3; absent DNA, TCRdb's TRBD1 call cannot be checked. This CDR3 is built from 13 residues. CDR1 and CDR2 (germline): SGHTA, FQGTGA. The CDR3 reads CASSWGMNNEQFF.

V is TRBV4-2 and J is TRBJ1-3. This CDR3 has 17 residues. Per germline, CDR1 LGHNA and CDR2 YNFKEQ. The CDR3 loop reads CASSQEPMGGFGNTIYF.

The genes are TRBV12-3 or TRBV12-4 and TRBJ2-7. The CDR3 spans 14 residues. The CDR3 reads CASSSSWTAYEQYF.

The genes are TRBV5-1 and TRBJ2-2. Looked up from germline, CDR1 is SGHRS and CDR2 is YFSETQ. CDR3 size: 14 residues. CDR3 loop: CASKHPGRTGELFF.

The V and J genes are TRBV10-3 and TRBJ1-1; TCRdb reports TRBD1, a call that lacks DNA to check it against. Germline-derived CDR1 and CDR2 are ENHRY and SYGVKD. The CDR3 is 12 amino acids. Here the CDR3 reads CAISESQAEAFF.

The V call is TRBV11-2, the J call TRBJ2-1; no DNA is available, so the TRBD2 call from TCRdb remains unchecked. The CDR3 sequence is 16 residues long. Germline loops: CDR1 SGHAT, CDR2 FQNNGV. The CDR3 here is CASSFISGHGPNEQFF.

Here the CDR3 reads CSARGGSRYEQYF. The chain has TRBV20-1 and TRBJ2-7; TCRdb's D call, TRBD1, is unchecked because there is no DNA. This CDR3 has 13 amino acids. Germline lookup yields CDR1 DFQATT and CDR2 SNEGSKA (reference sequence).

V is TRBV3-1 and J is TRBJ2-5. The CDR3 totals 11 residues. The germline CDR1 and CDR2 sequences are LGHDT and YNNKEL (reference sequence). The CDR3 reads CASSSHETQYF.

This chain joins TRBV12-3 or TRBV12-4 and TRBJ2-7; there is no DNA to check the TCRdb D call of TRBD1. The length of the CDR3 is 13 residues. The CDR3 reads CASRTGASYEQYF.

V gene TRBV12-5 combines with J gene TRBJ1-1. Germline V gene sequence: CDR1 LGHNT, CDR2 FRNRAP. This CDR3 is 13 amino acids long. The CDR3 loop reads CASGPDQNTEAFF.